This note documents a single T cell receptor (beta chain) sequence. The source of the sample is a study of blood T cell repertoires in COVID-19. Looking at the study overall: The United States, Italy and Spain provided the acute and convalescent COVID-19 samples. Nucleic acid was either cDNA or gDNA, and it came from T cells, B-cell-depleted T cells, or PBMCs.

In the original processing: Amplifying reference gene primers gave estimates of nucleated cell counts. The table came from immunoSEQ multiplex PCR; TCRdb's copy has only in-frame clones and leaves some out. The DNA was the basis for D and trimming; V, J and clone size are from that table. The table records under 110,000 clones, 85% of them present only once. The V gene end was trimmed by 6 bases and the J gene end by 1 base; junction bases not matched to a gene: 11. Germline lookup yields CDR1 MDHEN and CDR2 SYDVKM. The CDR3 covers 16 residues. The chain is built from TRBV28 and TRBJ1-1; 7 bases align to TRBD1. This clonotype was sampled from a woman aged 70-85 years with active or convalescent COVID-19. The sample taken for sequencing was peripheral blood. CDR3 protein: CASSLSSGTANTEAFF. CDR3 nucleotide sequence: TGTGCCAGCAGCCTATCCTCCGGGACAGCGAACACTGAAGCTTTCTTT. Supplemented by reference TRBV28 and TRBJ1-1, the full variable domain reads DVKVTQSSRYLVKRTGEKVFLECVQDMDHENMFWYRQDPGLGLRLIYFSYDVKMKEKGDIPEGYSVSREKKERFSLILESASTNQTSMYLCASSLSSGTANTEAFFGQGTRLTVV.